This TCR beta chain was profiled in a study of response to subunit inactivated influenza vaccine. This clonotype occurred a few times. Its antigen is unknown. Study-wide points: Authors suggested each seasonal flu vaccination may recruit only limited numbers of new T cells.

Via MiXCR, TCRdb re-called the RT-PCR reads, giving one row per CDR3 protein. This sample has about 780,000 distinct CDR3 sequences, with about 18% found just once. The source was PBMCs from blood, collected 5 to 6 days after vaccination. The clonotype comes from a man aged 45-65 years who received an inactivated influenza vaccine.

The CDR3 DNA reads TGTGCCAGCAGTTCGCCGGGACTAGCGGCCTACGAGCAGTACTTC. Translating it yields CASSSPGLAAYEQYF. The V call is TRBV6-5, the J call TRBJ2-7, with 11 nucleotides matching TRBD2. Germline loops: CDR1 MNHEY, CDR2 SVGAGI. V was pared by 4 bases and J by 2 bases, with 4 bases of the junction left unmatched. This CDR3 contains 15 residues.